These 10 T cell receptor beta chains originate from one sample sequenced in a study of shared clonotypes between healthy human individuals. TCRdb's table, derived via immunoSEQ multiplex PCR, lists solely in-frame clones and lacks some. The sample carries over 100,000 clones, about 70% recorded once. The specimen sequenced was memory CD8+ T cells sorted from blood. Subset denoted: CD45RO+ cells pooled with CCR7-negative TemRA cells. The receptors were gathered from a woman aged 25 to 39 in good health.

This rearrangement joins TRBV7-9 to TRBJ1-2; D gene ambiguous. This CDR3 contains 12 residues. Germline values: CDR1 SEHNR, CDR2 FQNEAQ (reference sequence). The V end lost 4 bases, the J end lost 6 bases, and 9 bases lay between the germline ends. Here the CDR3 reads CASSYFRDGYTF. The CDR3 nucleotides read TGTGCCAGCAGCTACTTTCGGGATGGCTACACCTTC.

This clone was observed a single time. One junction end disagrees with the germline gene, perhaps due to a read error. The V call is TRBV13, the J call TRBJ2-5; no clear D. The better agreement between TRBJ2-7 and the DNA end casts doubt on the J call. The CDR3 has 13 residues. CDR1 is PRHDT and CDR2 is FYEKMQ in the germline V gene (reference sequence). The CDR3 bases are TGTGCCAGCAGCCCCCCCGGGTCCTTCGAGCAGTACTTC. It is translated as CASSPPGSFEQYF.

The CDR3 DNA reads as TGTGCCAGCTCATCCGCCTGGAGGACCTATAGCAATCAGCCCCAGCATTTT. It encodes CASSSAWRTYSNQPQHF. The chain carries TRBV5-5 and TRBJ1-5; D not certain. The ends were cut back, 7 bases at V and 0 bases at J, with 20 bases in the middle. There are 17 residues in the CDR3. The germline V gene has CDR1 SGHKS and CDR2 YYEKEE (reference sequence).

The rearrangement joins TRBV5-1 to TRBJ2-1, with unresolved D. From germline, CDR1 is SGHRS and CDR2 YFSETQ. The V gene lost 2 bases and the J gene lost 2 bases, with 11 bases spanning the gap. The CDR3 length is 15 residues. The CDR3 DNA reads as TGCGCCAGCAGCTTCCCGCCCGCCCCCTACAATGAGCAGTTCTTC. Translated, it gives CASSFPPAPYNEQFF.

This clone was counted only a few times. The rearrangement links TRBV10-3 to TRBJ1-1; TRBD1 is a possible D gene (6 bases). Trimming took 6 bases from V and 3 from J, leaving 11 bases between them. CDR3 length: 13 residues. Germline lookup yields CDR1 ENHRY and CDR2 SYGVKD. The CDR3 loop reads CAISEAGDTEAFF. CDR3 sequence (DNA): TGTGCCATCAGCGAGGCAGGGGACACTGAAGCTTTCTTT.

The chain uses TRBV7-2 and TRBJ1-5, with 7 positions matching TRBD1. This CDR3 is 14 amino acids long. The germline gives CDR1 SGHTA, CDR2 FQGNSA. V trimming: 5 bases; J trimming: 9 bases; junction bases outside the gene matches: 10. The CDR3 DNA sequence: TGTGCCAGCAGCATTGGACAGGCAGATGGGCCCCAGCATTTT. It specifies CASSIGQADGPQHF.

This clone was counted a few times. CDR3 region: CASNPQGAEQYF. The CDR3 bases are TGTGCCAGCAACCCACAGGGAGCCGAGCAGTACTTC. The chain has TRBV5-6 and TRBJ2-7; D is possibly TRBD1 (6 bases). The CDR3 covers 12 residues. V was shortened by 6 bases and J by 6 bases, with 13 bases between the two germline ends. Per germline, CDR1 SGHDT and CDR2 YYEEEE.

This clone was seen just once. This chain uses TRBV28 with TRBJ2-1; 8 bases are shared with TRBD1. From germline, CDR1 is MDHEN and CDR2 SYDVKM. The CDR3 totals 17 residues. Trimming at V came to 5 bases and at J to 4 bases, leaving 13 bases not matched to a gene. The CDR3 DNA sequence: TGTGCCAGCAGTCCTCCGGACAGGGTCAGGATGTACAATGAGCAGTTCTTC. Translated: CASSPPDRVRMYNEQFF. The full variable domain, rest sourced from reference TRBV28 and TRBJ2-1, is DVKVTQSSRYLVKRTGEKVFLECVQDMDHENMFWYRQDPGLGLRLIYFSYDVKMKEKGDIPEGYSVSREKKERFSLILESASTNQTSMYLCASSPPDRVRMYNEQFFGPGTRLTVL.

Here the CDR3 DNA reads TGTGCCAGCAGTTACTGGTCCGTGAGCTCCTACGAGCAGTACTTC. It specifies CASSYWSVSSYEQYF. The chain recombines TRBV6-5 with TRBJ2-7; D is unclear. Germline CDR1 is MNHEY and CDR2 is SVGAGI. This CDR3 region has 15 residues. V lost 1 base and J lost 0, with 10 bases in between.

In the case of this clone: The sample holds other DNA sequences that translate to the same CDR3. The rearrangement links TRBV5-4 to TRBJ2-2; D gene unclear. Germline V gene lookup returns CDR1 SGHNT and CDR2 YYREEE (reference sequence). Trimming took off 0 bases at V and 2 bases at J, with 5 bases between the two ends. This CDR3 contains 14 residues. CDR3: CASSLGLNTGELFF. DNA of the CDR3: TGTGCCAGCAGCTTGGGGCTTAACACCGGGGAGCTGTTTTTT.